These 8 T cell receptor beta chains were sequenced from one sample in a study of shared clonotypes between healthy human individuals. Produced via immunoSEQ multiplex PCR; TCRdb's table is partial and in-frame only. The profile covers under 600,000 clones, with roughly 97% appearing a single time and approximately 0.057% taken by the ten largest. Input material: naive CD4+ T cells sorted from blood. Subset specified: CD45RA+ positively selected. The receptors shown here come from a woman under 40 in good health.

The chain carries TRBV11-1 and TRBJ1-1; D gene uncertain. The CDR3 has 14 residues. The germline V and J ends were trimmed by 5 bases and 4 bases, with 14 bases remaining between them. Germline CDR1 and CDR2: SGHAT and FQDESV (reference sequence). The CDR3 region is CASSKTLAGTEAFF. The CDR3 DNA is TGTGCCAGCAGCAAGACACTGGCTGGCACTGAAGCTTTCTTT.

The rearrangement uses TRBV5-8 and TRBJ1-2; 10 bases match TRBD1. From germline, CDR1 is SGHTS and CDR2 YDEGEE. This CDR3 spans 16 amino acids. With V trimmed by 4 bases and J by 7 bases, 13 bases remained unmatched. The CDR3 DNA reads TGTGCCAGCAGCACAAGACAGGGGGCCCTTAGCCCTGGCTACACCTTC. Encoded protein: CASSTRQGALSPGYTF. The entire variable domain, with the rest obtained from reference TRBV5-8 and TRBJ1-2, is as follows: EAGVTQSPTHLIKTRGQQATLRCSPISGHTSVYWYQQALGLGLQFLLWYDEGEERNRGNFPPRFSGRQFPNYSSELNVNALELEDSALYLCASSTRQGALSPGYTFGSGTRLTVV.

The chain carries TRBV6-1 and TRBJ2-1; TRBD2 agrees at 13 bases. Germline lookup yields CDR1 MNHNS and CDR2 SASEGT. V was pared by 4 bases and J by 8 bases, with 11 bases of the junction left unmatched. The CDR3 has 17 amino acids. CDR3 DNA sequence: TGTGCCAGCAGTGGCAGGAAGACTAGCGGGAGGATGGATGAGCAGTTCTTC. This gives the protein CASSGRKTSGRMDEQFF.

The gene calls are TRBV19 and TRBJ2-7; TRBD2 might be the D (6 bases). The germline CDR1 and CDR2 sequences are LNHDA and SQIVND (reference sequence). V shed 4 bases and J shed 2 bases, with 15 bases lying between them. The CDR3 has 15 amino acids. CDR3 nucleotides: TGTGCCAGTAGTACAGGAGGGGCAGTAACCTACGAGCAGTACTTC. This codes for CASSTGGAVTYEQYF.

This clone was observed a single time. This chain's CDR3 is CATNLGQPTGELFF. In DNA form, the CDR3 reads TGTGCCACCAACTTGGGGCAACCCACCGGGGAGCTGTTTTTT. This chain links TRBV28 with TRBJ2-2, with D maybe TRBD1 (5 bases). The CDR3 spans 14 residues. The germline V gene has CDR1 MDHEN and CDR2 SYDVKM. Trimming stripped 10 bases from V and 4 bases from J, with 16 bases between.

V and J are TRBV6-6 and TRBJ1-5; tentatively, D is TRBD1 (6 bases). Germline CDR1 and CDR2: MNHNY and SVGAGI (reference sequence). The V and J ends lost 7 bases and 7 bases respectively, with 14 bases between them. This CDR3 is built from 13 residues. This CDR3 is CASTQRGKQPQHF. The CDR3 region has the DNA TGTGCCAGCACCCAGAGGGGGAAACAGCCCCAGCATTTT.

This chain joins TRBV28 and TRBJ1-4, with D possibly being TRBD1 (6 bases). Between the trimmed V and J ends, which lost 10 bases and 4 bases, there was a span of 16 bases. The germline V gene has CDR1 MDHEN and CDR2 SYDVKM. The CDR3 is made up of 14 amino acids. The CDR3 sequence is CATRGGTINEKLFF. Here the CDR3 DNA reads TGTGCCACAAGGGGGGGGACGATTAATGAAAAACTGTTTTTT.

This clone appeared once. V is TRBV7-3 and J is TRBJ1-1; D is uncertain. The V gene's germline CDR1 is SGHTA and CDR2 FQGTGA. The CDR3 spans 14 residues. The V gene lost 4 bases and the J gene lost 0 bases, with 9 bases spanning the gap. DNA for the CDR3: TGTGCCAGCAGCTCACCAAGCTTGAACACTGAAGCTTTCTTT. This translates into CASSSPSLNTEAFF.